Given below is one TCR beta chain in context. This clonotype was counted ten times or more. There is no known antigen for this receptor. It has no much larger one-base neighbor in the sample; base qualities were not kept. The sample originates from a study of response to subunit inactivated influenza vaccine (dated by TCRdb to the late 2010s). About the study as a whole: Deep quantitative profiling of the T cell receptor repertoire was used in the study to follow responses to a trivalent subunit inactivated influenza vaccine.

Here is what the overall study found, with its caveats: The authors proposed that each seasonal influenza vaccination may bring in only a limited number of new T cells.

The library was prepared using RT-PCR. The listed sequencing device is Illumina HiSeq 2500. TCRdb trimmed public reads at Q25 via fastp, called clones via MiXCR and kept in-frame beta chains. Rows are combined by CDR3 protein, so each entry shows the most common genes and DNA. This sample gives around 600,000 distinct CDR3 sequences in total; 10% to 12% of them show up just once. In total, the top ten clones hold about 10% of the sample. The CDR3 spans 14 residues, from the cysteine through the phenylalanine. Just the 42-base CDR3 DNA is kept, in frame starting at base 1. V gives up 0 bases and J gives up 7 bases, and the segment between their germline ends measures 10 bases. CDR1 LNHNV and CDR2 YYDKDF are derived from the germline V gene (reference sequence). This same sample was also taken into another study, of T cells expressing NK-cell markers. The second source states: TCR beta cDNA libraries were prepared using 5'RACE template switching, which introduced a universal primer site and unique molecular identifiers. In sorted CD3+CD56+NKG2C+, CD3+CD56+NKG2C- and CD3+CD56-NKG2C+ T-cell subsets from eight or nine donors, TCR beta-chain repertoires were profiled. Most of the eight sequenced donors were HCMV-seropositive and one was HCMV-seronegative. To restrict sorting to alphabetaTCR-expressing T cells, an anti-gammadeltaTCR antibody was added in several experiments. In about 6 donors, the dominant CD3+CD56+NKG2C+ clonotypes were found to rank among the top 10 CD8+ clonotypes and to make up roughly 1.0-8% of CD8+ T cells. Those dominant clonotypes were again the most abundant among CD3+CD56-NKG2C+ cells in a few donors, at roughly 28.3-60.1%. Whether the expanded NKG2C-expressing T cell clones were specific for HCMV antigens was left unclear. The study sequenced eight donors, all healthy volunteers chosen at random: three men and five women. HCMV serostatus was determined by detecting HCMV-specific IgG in serum with a commercial ELISA kit. Peripheral blood mononuclear cells were isolated from blood by Ficoll density gradient centrifugation. For 5 or 6 donors, unsorted PBMC were also used to sequence bulk peripheral blood T-cell repertoires. cDNA synthesis was primed from the TCR beta constant segment and was followed by two successive PCR amplification steps. The libraries were sequenced on Illumina HiSeq 2000/2500, MiSeq or NextSeq, producing 2 x 150 bp reads. MIGEC was used to demultiplex reads and group reads by UMI, and MiTCR was used to assemble and quantify clonotypes. To exclude erroneous sequences, only TCR cDNA sequences supported by at least two reads were retained. Downstream repertoire analysis used the tcR package, and clonotypes were matched across fractions by CDR3 nucleotide sequence plus V segment. VDJmatch was used to annotate antigen specificity against VDJdb, with one amino acid substitution in CDR3 permitted.

The specimen comprised PBMCs from blood, sampled on the day of vaccination. The V gene is TRBV15 and the J gene is TRBJ1-5; no D gene is confidently identified. This receptor was taken from a man between 45 and 60 years old who received an inactivated influenza vaccine. Donor details come from another sample of the same person, matched by shared clones. The DNA sequence follows: TGTGCCACCAGCAGAGAACAAATCAGCCAGCCCCAGCATTTT. Its protein is CATSREQISQPQHF.